This is a list of T cell receptor beta chains from one sample in a study of identifying expanded T cells in peripheral blood. Clones were read by immunoSEQ multiplex PCR, and TCRdb kept only the in-frame ones, dropping some. The table shows about 85,000 clones, with 88% occurring only once. The sample was blood. The receptor source for this set is a person between 18 and 70 years old in good health. Each CDR3 is given without its conserved first and last residue. D genes are given only for firm matches.

TRBV5-4	TRBD1	ASSSDRVRTGELF
TRBV6-5	.	ASSIQGWVNTEAF
TRBV18	TRBD1	ASSPSPGQGPSPLH
TRBV28	TRBD1	ASRETGAYYEQY
TRBV28	.	ASGAGYNSPLH
TRBV10-1	.	ASSESGEIRGPQETQY
TRBV6-6	.	ASSEGVYT
TRBV19	TRBD1	ASSSRDSSYEQY
TRBV5-6	TRBD1	ASSFEEGAGFFYGYT
TRBV18	.	ASSTQDINTEAF
TRBV7-2	.	ASSPDRDRATLH
TRBV14	.	ASSHFRGGYEQY
TRBV6-6	.	ASSYRSTEAF
TRBV10-1	TRBD1	ASSESYRGLGADTQY
TRBV18	TRBD1	ASRGMGQGDQPQH
TRBV2	.	ASNTVGEIIQY
TRBV6-1	.	ASSEAGGSYNEQF
TRBV29-1	TRBD1	SVLKGAAEAF
TRBV19	TRBD1	ASSTRTGRGHQPQH
TRBV15	.	ATSRDSFTEAF
TRBV10-3	TRBD2	AIRPTSGKQETQY
TRBV28	.	ASRLTSGEAF
TRBV7-9	TRBD2	ASSFAGGPGEQY
TRBV25-1	.	ATSEYFGSGDGYT
TRBV20-1	.	SASFAYEQY
TRBV6-1	.	ASSAGPRPQYNEQF
TRBV4-3	.	ASSPSSGAGANVLT
TRBV4-1	TRBD1	ASSQGFGQDGSYEQY
TRBV5-6	.	ASSLGVGPGELF
TRBV28	.	ASTPALYVSPLH
TRBV5-4	.	ASSFDLGRNTEAF
TRBV13	TRBD2	ASSYWRGGRVDEQY
TRBV6-5	.	ASSPTGNGNTIY
TRBV5-8	TRBD1	ASSFRGQGDEKLF
TRBV9	TRBD2	ASSVRGEARNEQF
TRBV4-3	TRBD2	ASSDGAGGTDTQY
TRBV12-5	TRBD1	ASGLVAGGYKDTQY
TRBV29-1	.	SVVEGREAF
TRBV4-3	.	ASSQDSPRPGELF
TRBV10-3	.	AISDSGTDTQY
TRBV10-3	TRBD2	AISGAGDKAGELF
TRBV7-9	.	ASSVRRTRREDTQY
TRBV4-3	.	ASSQVGLNTDTQY
TRBV28	.	ASSFLQTQY
TRBV23-1	.	ASSQKPLRGFSYEQY
TRBV18	TRBD1	ASSATGAVDTEAF
TRBV7-9	.	ASEGTDTQY
TRBV5-1	.	ASSPGFTRGGAQETQY
TRBV4-1	TRBD2	ASSQVRDYLHEQY
TRBV5-5	.	ASSPGRGIHGYT